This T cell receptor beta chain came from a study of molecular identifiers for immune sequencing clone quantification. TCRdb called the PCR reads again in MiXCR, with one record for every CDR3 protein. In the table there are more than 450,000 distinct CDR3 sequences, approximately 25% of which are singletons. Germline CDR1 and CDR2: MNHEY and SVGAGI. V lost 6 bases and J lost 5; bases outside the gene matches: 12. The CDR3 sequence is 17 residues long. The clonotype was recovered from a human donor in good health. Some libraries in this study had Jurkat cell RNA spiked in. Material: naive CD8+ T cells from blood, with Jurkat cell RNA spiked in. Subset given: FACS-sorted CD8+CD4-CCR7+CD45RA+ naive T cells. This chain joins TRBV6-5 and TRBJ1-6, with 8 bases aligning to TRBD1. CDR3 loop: CASSSLDRGVDNSPLHF. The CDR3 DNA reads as TGTGCCAGCAGCTCCCTTGACAGGGGCGTTGATAATTCACCCCTCCACTTT.